The clone carrying this T cell receptor beta chain was detected a few times. What it binds is unknown. Amplification used 60 Vbeta primers and 13 Jbeta primers. The method was immunoSEQ multiplex PCR; TCRdb's version includes in-frame clones alone and lacks a portion of them. Of about 110,000 clones listed, approximately 70% are singletons. The data belong to a study of cytomegalovirus exposure and HLA in healthy donors. Study observations and caveats: The study carried out a later analysis of TCR beta sequences. It associated under 20,000 of them with specific HLA alleles at a false discovery rate of 0.05. The authors enumerated over 150 TCR beta chains as linked to cytomegalovirus.

J gave up 3 bases and V 9 bases, and 12 bases lay outside the gene matches. CDR1 is MNHEY and CDR2 is SVGAGI in the germline V gene. This CDR3 region has 15 residues. The sequence came from a woman in her 70s in good health and CMV-seropositive. The chain recombines TRBV6-5 with TRBJ1-2; TRBD1 aligns across 8 bases. Sequencing input: PBMCs. In nucleotides, the CDR3 is TGTGCCAGTCGAAAGCCCCAGGGGGCAGACTATGGCTACACCTTC. Amino acids: CASRKPQGADYGYTF.